The rows below give T cell receptor beta chains drawn from one sample of a study of graft-versus-host responses after intestinal transplantation. Profiled with immunoSEQ multiplex PCR; TCRdb holds only in-frame clones, not every one. The repertoire holds some 13,000 clones, with around 40% as singletons. Sequences were derived from alloreactive CD4+ T cells from a mixed lymphocyte reaction culture, sampled before intestinal transplant. These receptors originate from a human patient who received an intestinal transplant. Both conserved end residues are part of each CDR3. A D gene is named only where the DNA matches it firmly. Some rows mark clone size as missing; the rest say once, few, many or name a class of expanded clone.

j_gene,abundance,v_gene,d_gene,CDR3aa,CDR3nt
TRBJ2-7,few,TRBV21-1,-,CASRENEQYF,TGTGCCAGCAGGGAGAACGAGCAGTACTTC
TRBJ2-5,-,TRBV4-1,-,CASSQGADQETQYF,TGCGCCAGCAGCCAAGGAGCGGATCAAGAGACCCAGTACTTC
TRBJ2-3,few,TRBV7-2,TRBD2,CASSLSRGGADTQYF,TGTGCCAGCAGCTTATCTCGGGGGGGGGCAGATACGCAGTATTTT
TRBJ2-7,few,TRBV7-9,TRBD2,CASSPRGGFGYEQYF,TGTGCCAGCAGCCCCCGGGGAGGGTTCGGATACGAGCAGTACTTC
TRBJ2-7,few,TRBV10-3,TRBD2,CAISETSGGAPYEQYF,TGTGCCATCAGCGAGACTAGCGGGGGGGCCCCCTACGAGCAGTACTTC
TRBJ2-7,-,TRBV11-2,-,CASSQGGGSYEQYF,TGTGCCAGCAGCCAAGGGGGGGGTAGCTACGAGCAGTACTTC
TRBJ2-2,-,TRBV6-6,-,CASKLKFPATGELFF,TGTGCCAGCAAACTAAAGTTCCCGGCGACCGGGGAGCTGTTTTTT
TRBJ1-5,once,TRBV12-5,-,CASGLNILDSHSNQPQHF,TGTGCTAGTGGTTTGAACATCCTGGACAGCCATAGCAATCAGCCCCAGCATTTT
TRBJ2-7,-,TRBV14,-,CASSQGSNEQYF,TGTGCCAGCAGCCAAGGTAGTAACGAGCAGTACTTC
TRBJ2-3,few,TRBV7-6,TRBD2,CASSWSSGAADTQYF,TGTGCCAGCAGCTGGTCTAGCGGGGCCGCAGATACGCAGTATTTT
TRBJ1-5,few,TRBV5-6,-,CASSLSAGMGNQPQHF,TGTGCCAGCAGCTTGTCAGCGGGTATGGGCAATCAGCCCCAGCATTTT
TRBJ1-2,-,TRBV7-2,-,CASSSAWTAQYGYTF,TGTGCCAGCAGCTCCGCCTGGACAGCTCAATATGGCTACACCTTC
TRBJ1-4,-,TRBV30,TRBD1,CAWSARRTGSATNEKLFF,TGTGCCTGGAGTGCGCGAAGGACAGGGAGTGCAACTAATGAAAAACTGTTTTTT
TRBJ1-1,-,TRBV30,TRBD1,CAWGTGTMNTEAFF,TGTGCCTGGGGGACAGGGACTATGAACACTGAAGCTTTCTTT
TRBJ2-2,few,TRBV5-1,TRBD1,CASSPGTGNTGELFF,TGCGCCAGCAGCCCCGGGACAGGGAACACCGGGGAGCTGTTTTTT
TRBJ2-6,few,TRBV10-3,-,CAISSGAYSGANVLTF,TGTGCCATCAGCTCAGGGGCGTACTCTGGGGCCAACGTCCTGACTTTC
TRBJ2-7,few,TRBV11-2,-,CASSLTVTYEQYF,TGTGCCAGCAGCCTGACAGTAACCTACGAGCAGTACTTC
TRBJ1-2,few,TRBV30,-,CAWSGGDDVFPFGYTF,TGTGCCTGGAGTGGAGGTGACGACGTCTTCCCTTTTGGCTACACCTTC
TRBJ1-4,-,TRBV7-8,TRBD1,CASSLAMRDSSNEKLFF,TGTGCCAGCAGCTTGGCTATGCGGGACAGTTCTAATGAAAAACTGTTTTTT
TRBJ2-7,few,TRBV19,TRBD1,CASSPTRDRGHEQYF,TGTGCCAGTAGTCCGACCCGGGACAGGGGGCATGAGCAGTACTTC
TRBJ2-3,few,TRBV28,TRBD2,CASSLSGVNTDTQYF,TGTGCCAGCAGTTTAAGCGGGGTCAACACAGATACGCAGTATTTT
TRBJ1-2,-,TRBV19,TRBD1,CASTYLGQGHGYTF,TGTGCCAGTACCTATCTTGGACAGGGCCATGGCTACACCTTC
TRBJ1-5,-,TRBV18,-,CASSPNGVEAQHF,TGTGCCAGCTCACCAAATGGGGTGGAGGCCCAGCATTTT
TRBJ1-3,once,TRBV4-3,TRBD1,CASSLGTGEENTIYF,TGCGCCAGCAGCCTTGGGACAGGGGAGGAAAACACCATATATTTT
TRBJ1-1,few,TRBV5-1,-,CASNFETVPNTEAFF,TGCGCCAGCAACTTCGAAACAGTACCAAACACTGAAGCTTTCTTT
TRBJ2-3,once,TRBV5-4,-,CASSPKALRSTDTQYF,TGTGCCAGCAGCCCCAAAGCCCTTAGATCCACAGATACGCAGTATTTT
TRBJ1-2,-,TRBV29-1,TRBD1,CSAIAGTDYGYTF,TGCAGCGCAATAGCCGGGACAGACTATGGCTACACCTTC
TRBJ2-1,-,TRBV16,-,CASSGTRGSYNEQFF,TGTGCCAGCAGTGGGACGAGGGGGTCCTACAATGAGCAGTTCTTC
TRBJ2-3,-,TRBV19,TRBD2,CASRRLAGGVTDTQYF,TGTGCCAGTAGACGACTAGCGGGGGGAGTCACAGATACGCAGTATTTT
TRBJ1-2,-,TRBV7-9,-,CASGDFGGDDGYTF,TGTGCCAGCGGCGATTTCGGGGGAGATGATGGCTACACCTTC
TRBJ2-2,-,TRBV19,-,CASSIGGLVVGELFF,TGTGCCAGTAGTATTGGGGGGTTAGTCGTCGGGGAGCTGTTTTTT
TRBJ1-3,-,TRBV18,-,CASSPLSGSSGNTIYF,TGTGCCAGCTCACCATTGTCGGGGAGCTCTGGAAACACCATATATTTT
TRBJ1-6,-,TRBV4-3,-,CASSQVGTDNSPLHF,TGCGCCAGCAGCCAAGTCGGGACTGATAATTCACCCCTCCACTTT
TRBJ1-2,few,TRBV6-5,-,CASTPLGGYGYTF,TGTGCCAGCACCCCTTTGGGGGGCTATGGCTACACCTTC
TRBJ1-5,-,TRBV4-3,TRBD1,CASSPGTGSNQPQHF,TGCGCCAGCAGCCCCGGGACAGGTAGCAATCAGCCCCAGCATTTT
TRBJ1-6,few,TRBV27,TRBD1,CASSLPGGSPLHF,TGTGCCAGCAGTTTACCAGGGGGCTCACCCCTCCACTTT
TRBJ2-7,few,TRBV18,TRBD2,CASSTTGGEQYF,TGTGCCAGCTCGACGACGGGGGGCGAGCAGTACTTC
TRBJ2-2,-,TRBV5-1,-,CASSSRTAATAGELFF,TGCGCCAGCAGCTCCCGGACAGCCGCCACCGCCGGGGAGCTGTTTTTT
TRBJ1-5,few,TRBV5-6,-,CASSLWGTQPQHF,TGTGCCAGCAGCTTGTGGGGCACTCAGCCCCAGCATTTT
TRBJ2-3,-,TRBV5-1,TRBD1,CASSLLQGQGADTQYF,TGCGCCAGCAGCTTACTACAAGGACAGGGGGCAGATACGCAGTATTTT
TRBJ1-2,few,TRBV4-3,TRBD1,CASSQHEQGNYGYTF,TGCGCCAGCAGCCAACACGAACAGGGGAACTATGGCTACACCTTC
TRBJ1-2,-,TRBV7-9,TRBD1,CASSLRTGTFGYTF,TGTGCCAGCAGCTTACGGACAGGGACTTTTGGCTACACCTTC
TRBJ2-3,few,TRBV29-1,-,CSVARSTGDTQYF,TGCAGCGTTGCCAGGTCCACAGGGGATACGCAGTATTTT
TRBJ2-4,few,TRBV2,-,CAGRDDLAKNIQYF,TGTGCCGGACGGGATGATCTAGCCAAAAACATTCAGTACTTC
TRBJ1-2,-,TRBV12-5,-,CASGLVPPTVYGYTF,TGTGCTAGTGGTTTGGTACCCCCCACAGTTTATGGCTACACCTTC
TRBJ1-1,-,TRBV6-1,-,CASSAGQNTEAFF,TGTGCCAGCAGTGCAGGGCAGAACACTGAAGCTTTCTTT
TRBJ2-7,-,TRBV7-9,TRBD1,CASSPLTGIGEQYF,TGTGCCAGCAGCCCCTTGACAGGGATCGGCGAGCAGTACTTC
TRBJ1-2,-,TRBV9,-,CASSVVGANYGYTF,TGTGCCAGCAGCGTAGTAGGAGCTAACTATGGCTACACCTTC
TRBJ1-5,-,TRBV6-6,TRBD1,CASSLGQGANQPQHF,TGTGCCAGCAGCTTAGGACAGGGAGCCAATCAGCCCCAGCATTTT
TRBJ2-7,few,TRBV6-5,-,CASSPTLTRGEQYF,TGTGCCAGCAGTCCTACCCTAACCAGGGGCGAGCAGTACTTC
TRBJ2-1,-,TRBV7-7,-,CASSLGGAPSYNEQFF,TGTGCCAGCAGCCTAGGCGGAGCGCCATCCTACAATGAGCAGTTCTTC
TRBJ1-1,few,TRBV19,TRBD1,CASFVRGQGTEAFF,TGTGCCAGTTTCGTTCGGGGACAGGGGACTGAAGCTTTCTTT
TRBJ1-5,-,TRBV2,-,CASSVGGPNQPQHF,TGTGCCAGCAGTGTAGGGGGACCTAATCAGCCCCAGCATTTT
TRBJ2-7,-,TRBV5-6,TRBD1,CASSRDRGNYEQYF,TGTGCCAGCAGCCGGGACAGGGGTAACTACGAGCAGTACTTC
TRBJ1-1,-,TRBV6-5,-,CASISVRSNTEAFF,TGTGCCAGCATATCGGTGCGATCGAACACTGAAGCTTTCTTT
TRBJ2-3,few,TRBV10-3,TRBD2,CAISGGRTLNTDTQYF,TGTGCCATCAGTGGCGGGAGGACTTTAAACACAGATACGCAGTATTTT
TRBJ1-2,-,TRBV18,TRBD1,CASSPTGGDYGYTF,TGTGCCAGCTCACCGACAGGGGGAGACTATGGCTACACCTTC
TRBJ2-7,-,TRBV6-5,TRBD2,CASSPPSGGRYEQYF,TGTGCCAGCAGCCCCCCTAGCGGGGGCCGCTACGAGCAGTACTTC
TRBJ2-7,-,TRBV6-6,-,CASSRSLLIYEQYF,TGTGCCAGCAGTCGAAGCTTACTCATATACGAGCAGTACTTC
TRBJ1-6,few,TRBV5-1,TRBD1,CASSLAQGRISPLHF,TGCGCCAGCAGCTTGGCACAGGGGAGAATCTCCCCCCTCCACTTT